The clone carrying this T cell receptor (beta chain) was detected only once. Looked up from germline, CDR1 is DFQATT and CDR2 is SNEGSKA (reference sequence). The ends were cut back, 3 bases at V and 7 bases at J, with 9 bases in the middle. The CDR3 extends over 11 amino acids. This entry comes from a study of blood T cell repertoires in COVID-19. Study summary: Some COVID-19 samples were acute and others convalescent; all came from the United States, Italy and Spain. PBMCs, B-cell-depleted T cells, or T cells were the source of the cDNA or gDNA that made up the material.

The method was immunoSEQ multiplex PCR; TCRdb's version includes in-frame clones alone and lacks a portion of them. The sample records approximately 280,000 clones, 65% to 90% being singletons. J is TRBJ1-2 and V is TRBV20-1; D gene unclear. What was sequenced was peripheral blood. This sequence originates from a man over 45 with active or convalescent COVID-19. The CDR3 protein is CSASLRGGYTF. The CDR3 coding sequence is TGCAGTGCTAGCCTTCGGGGTGGCTACACCTTC.